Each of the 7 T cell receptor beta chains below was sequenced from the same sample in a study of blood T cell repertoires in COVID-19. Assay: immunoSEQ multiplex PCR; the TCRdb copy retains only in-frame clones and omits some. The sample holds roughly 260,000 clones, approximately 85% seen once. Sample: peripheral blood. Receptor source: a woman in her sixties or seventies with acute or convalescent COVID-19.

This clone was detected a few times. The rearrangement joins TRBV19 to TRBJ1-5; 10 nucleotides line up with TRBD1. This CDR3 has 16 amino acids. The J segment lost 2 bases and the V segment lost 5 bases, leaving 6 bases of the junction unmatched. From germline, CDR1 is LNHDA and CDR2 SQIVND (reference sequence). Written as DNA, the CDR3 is TGTGCCAGTAGTGTGGACAGGGGGGTCCGCAATCAGCCCCAGCATTTT. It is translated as CASSVDRGVRNQPQHF.

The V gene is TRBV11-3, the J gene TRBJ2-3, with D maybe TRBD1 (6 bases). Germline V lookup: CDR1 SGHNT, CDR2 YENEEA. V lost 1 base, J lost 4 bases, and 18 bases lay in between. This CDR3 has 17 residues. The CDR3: CASSLGGHSGASDTQYF. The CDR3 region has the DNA TGTGCCAGCAGCTTAGGGGGACATTCAGGGGCGTCAGATACGCAGTATTTT.

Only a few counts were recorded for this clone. Here the CDR3 DNA reads TGTGCCAGCAGCCACGGACAGGGTGGCGAAAAACTGTTTTTT. Amino acids: CASSHGQGGEKLFF. This rearrangement joins TRBV11-2 to TRBJ1-4; 8 positions match TRBD1. Germline CDR1 is SGHAT and CDR2 is FQNNGV. The CDR3 runs to 14 residues. V lost 5 bases to trimming and J lost 8 bases; unmatched junction nucleotides: 7.

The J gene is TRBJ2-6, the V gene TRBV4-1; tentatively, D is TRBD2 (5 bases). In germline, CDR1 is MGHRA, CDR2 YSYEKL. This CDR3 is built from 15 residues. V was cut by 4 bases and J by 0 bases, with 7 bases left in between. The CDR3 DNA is TGCGCCAGCAGCCCTGACTACTCTGGGGCCAACGTCCTGACTTTC. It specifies CASSPDYSGANVLTF.

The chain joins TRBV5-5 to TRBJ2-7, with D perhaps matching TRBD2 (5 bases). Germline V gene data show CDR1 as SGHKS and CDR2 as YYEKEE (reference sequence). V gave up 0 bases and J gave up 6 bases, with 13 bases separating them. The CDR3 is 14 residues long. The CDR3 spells CASSLEANRGEQYF. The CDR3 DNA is TGTGCCAGCAGCTTGGAGGCTAACCGGGGCGAGCAGTACTTC.

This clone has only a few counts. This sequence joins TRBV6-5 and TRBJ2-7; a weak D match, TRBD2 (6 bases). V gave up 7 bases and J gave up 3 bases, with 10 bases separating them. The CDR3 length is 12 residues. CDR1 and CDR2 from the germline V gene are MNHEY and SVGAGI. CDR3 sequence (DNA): TGTGCCAGCACCGCCGGGGGCTACGAGCAGTACTTC. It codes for CASTAGGYEQYF.

This chain's CDR3 is CASSQESNEKLFF. The CDR3 DNA sequence: TGTGCCAGCAGTCAGGAATCCAATGAAAAACTGTTTTTT. The genes are TRBV6-5 and TRBJ1-4; D remains ambiguous. CDR3 length: 13 residues. Germline CDR1 and CDR2: MNHEY and SVGAGI. Trimming stripped 5 bases from V and 5 bases from J, with 9 bases between.